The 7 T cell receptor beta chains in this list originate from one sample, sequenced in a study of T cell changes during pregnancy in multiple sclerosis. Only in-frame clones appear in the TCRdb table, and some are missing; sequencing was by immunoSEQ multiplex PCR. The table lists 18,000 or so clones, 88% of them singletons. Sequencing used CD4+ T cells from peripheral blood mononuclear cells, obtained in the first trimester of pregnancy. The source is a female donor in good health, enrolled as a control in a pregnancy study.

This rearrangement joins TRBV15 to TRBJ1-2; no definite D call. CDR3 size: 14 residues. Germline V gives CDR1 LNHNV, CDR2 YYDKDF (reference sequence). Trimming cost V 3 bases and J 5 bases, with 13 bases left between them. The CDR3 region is CATSRPGILYGYTF. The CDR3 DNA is TGTGCCACCAGCAGGCCGGGTATCCTGTATGGCTACACCTTC.

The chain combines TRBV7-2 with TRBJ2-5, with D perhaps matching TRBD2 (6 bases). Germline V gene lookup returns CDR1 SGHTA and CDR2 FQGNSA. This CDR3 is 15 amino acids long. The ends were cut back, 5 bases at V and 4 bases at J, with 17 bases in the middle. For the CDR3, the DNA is TGTGCCAGCAGCCTCCCTCCGGGAGCGGGAGAGACCCAGTACTTC. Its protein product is CASSLPPGAGETQYF.

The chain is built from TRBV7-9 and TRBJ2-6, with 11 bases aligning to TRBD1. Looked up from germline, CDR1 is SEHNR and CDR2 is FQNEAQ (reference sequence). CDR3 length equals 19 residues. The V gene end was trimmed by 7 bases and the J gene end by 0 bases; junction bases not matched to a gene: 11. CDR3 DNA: TGTGCCAGCAACCTTCCGGGACAGGGGGGCCTCTCTGGGGCCAACGTCCTGACTTTC. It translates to CASNLPGQGGLSGANVLTF.

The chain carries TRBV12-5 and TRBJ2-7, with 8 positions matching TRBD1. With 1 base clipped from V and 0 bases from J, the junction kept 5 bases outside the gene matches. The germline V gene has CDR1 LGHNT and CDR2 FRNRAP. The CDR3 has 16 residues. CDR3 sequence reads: CASGLEGQGPSYEQYF. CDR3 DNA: TGTGCTAGTGGTTTGGAAGGACAGGGCCCCTCCTACGAGCAGTACTTC.

CDR3 residues: CASNSGSYNEQFF. DNA for the CDR3: TGTGCCAGCAATAGCGGGAGCTACAATGAGCAGTTCTTC. The chain joins TRBV19 to TRBJ2-1, with 9 bases that match TRBD2. Unmatched junction bases numbered 3, after V lost 9 bases and J lost 3 bases. The germline V gene has CDR1 LNHDA and CDR2 SQIVND (reference sequence). This CDR3 has 13 residues.

CDR3 nucleotide sequence: TGTGCCAGCAGCGACAGTGACGGCTACGAGCAGTACTTC. Its protein is CASSDSDGYEQYF. The rearrangement uses TRBV5-4 and TRBJ2-7; tentative D call: TRBD1 (5 bases). Trimming pared 4 bases from V and 3 bases from J, leaving 11 bases between. From germline, CDR1 is SGHNT and CDR2 YYREEE (reference sequence). CDR3 length equals 13 residues.

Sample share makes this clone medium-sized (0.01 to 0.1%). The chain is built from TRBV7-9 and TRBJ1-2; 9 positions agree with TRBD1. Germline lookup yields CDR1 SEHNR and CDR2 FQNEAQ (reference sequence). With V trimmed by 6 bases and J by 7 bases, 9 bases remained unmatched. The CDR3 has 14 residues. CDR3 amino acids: CASSPSGQGFGYTF. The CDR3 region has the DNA TGTGCCAGCAGTCCTTCGGGACAGGGCTTTGGCTACACCTTC.